The following is a T cell receptor beta chain sequence with its context. The entry originates in a study of blood T cells in healthy people across ages. It was with a sample-barcoded 5' primer and a J-beta primer mix that a second PCR of roughly 7 to 12 cycles was run. Sequencing of every sample gave 2.5 million or more CDR3-containing paired-end reads. Using its own MiXCR run on the 5' RACE reads, TCRdb lists one record per CDR3 protein. The sample has over 600,000 distinct CDR3 sequences, more than 35% seen once. Those donating, healthy Caucasian individuals from Russia, were aged 6 to 90. Every sample yielded at least 7 million isolated PBMCs. The CDR3 extends over 14 amino acids. Trimming removed 5 bases from V and 7 bases from J, with 17 bases in between. Germline loops: CDR1 KGHSY, CDR2 FQNENV.

The sequenced sample was blood. V usage is TRBV16 and J usage is TRBJ1-2; D unclear. This receptor was identified in an older man in good health. The CDR3 DNA follows: TGTGCCAGCAGCGTAGTCGGAGAAGGAGGTGGCTACACCTTC. It is translated as CASSVVGEGGGYTF.